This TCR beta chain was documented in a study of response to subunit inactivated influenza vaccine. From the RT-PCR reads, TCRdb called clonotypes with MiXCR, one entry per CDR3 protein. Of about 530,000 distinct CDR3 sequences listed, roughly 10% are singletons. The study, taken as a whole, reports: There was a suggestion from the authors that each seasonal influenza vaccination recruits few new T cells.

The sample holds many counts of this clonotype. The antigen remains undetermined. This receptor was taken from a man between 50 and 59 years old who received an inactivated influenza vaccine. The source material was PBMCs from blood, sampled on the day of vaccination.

The CDR3 loop reads CSVGPRGRGNEQFF. In DNA form, the CDR3 reads TGCAGCGTCGGACCCAGGGGGCGAGGAAATGAGCAGTTCTTC. The chain has TRBV29-1 and TRBJ2-1; 8 nucleotides agree with TRBD1. The J segment lost 7 bases and the V segment lost 6 bases, leaving 11 bases of the junction unmatched. The CDR3 runs 14 residues. The germline CDR1 and CDR2 sequences are SQVTM and ANQGSEA.